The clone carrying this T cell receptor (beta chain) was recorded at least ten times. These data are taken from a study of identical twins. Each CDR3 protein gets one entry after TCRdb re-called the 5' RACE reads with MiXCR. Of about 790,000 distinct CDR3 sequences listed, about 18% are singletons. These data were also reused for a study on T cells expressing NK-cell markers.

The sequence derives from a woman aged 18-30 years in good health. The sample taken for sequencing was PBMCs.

The CDR3 DNA is TGCAGTGCTAGAGAGCACACCTTC. Translated: CSAREHTF. The chain recombines TRBV20-1 with TRBJ1-2, with no clear D. Between the trimmed V and J ends, which lost 0 bases and 12 bases, there was a span of 2 bases. The CDR3 has 8 amino acids. Germline CDR1 reads DFQATT; CDR2 reads SNEGSKA (reference sequence).